This entry concerns a single TCR beta chain. What it binds is unknown. Splitting of CD4+ cells produced CD45RA+ naive and CD45RA-negative memory subsets. Germline V gives CDR1 SNHLY, CDR2 FYNNEI. The length of the CDR3 is 11 residues. The V end lost 4 bases, the J end lost 5 bases, and 6 bases lay between the germline ends. These data originate in a study of shared clonotypes between healthy human individuals. Study background: The study used three CD4 naive, three CD4 memory, two CD8 naive and one CD8 memory plate per donor. Notes on the study in general: Generation probability values for non-shared clonotypes were lower than those for clonotypes shared by all four donors.

At a deep level, the assay was run. Profiling relied on immunoSEQ multiplex PCR, and the TCRdb table lists in-frame clones only, not all of them. There are about 600,000 clones in the sample; 97% occur only once, and 0.057% lies in the top ten. The TCR was taken from a woman in her 30s in good health. The specimen was naive CD4+ T cells sorted from blood. Subset of the sample: CD45RA+ positively selected. V is TRBV2 and J is TRBJ2-7; D is uncertain. The CDR3 loop reads CASSVRNEQYF. The CDR3, as DNA: TGTGCCAGCAGTGTGAGGAACGAGCAGTACTTC.